The clone carrying this TCR beta chain has just one count. The CDR3 length is 17 residues. V lost 3 bases to trimming and J lost 7 bases, with 19 bases between them. In germline, CDR1 is SGHNT, CDR2 YENEEA. This sample stems from a study of ipilimumab plus nivolumab after autologous stem cell transplantation. Study summary: The myeloma cohort included high-risk transplant-naive patients and patients relapsing within 3 years of a first autologous transplant.

Assay used: immunoSEQ multiplex PCR; TCRdb lists only in-frame clones, some missing. The table records more than 4,000 clones, 76% of them present only once. Checkpoint therapy with ipilimumab 1 mg/kg began 14 to 28 days after transplant. Patients received nivolumab 3 mg/kg at weeks 1, 4, 7, 10, then fortnightly to week 26. This sequence joins TRBV11-3 and TRBJ1-6; D possibly corresponds to TRBD1 (6 bases). This receptor was identified in a male donor with multiple myeloma. This specimen consisted of PBMCs, obtained in a trial of ipilimumab plus nivolumab as post-transplant consolidation. The CDR3 sequence: CASSFRRAGQINSPLHF. CDR3 coding DNA: TGTGCCAGCAGCTTTAGGAGGGCGGGACAAATAAATTCACCCCTCCACTTT.